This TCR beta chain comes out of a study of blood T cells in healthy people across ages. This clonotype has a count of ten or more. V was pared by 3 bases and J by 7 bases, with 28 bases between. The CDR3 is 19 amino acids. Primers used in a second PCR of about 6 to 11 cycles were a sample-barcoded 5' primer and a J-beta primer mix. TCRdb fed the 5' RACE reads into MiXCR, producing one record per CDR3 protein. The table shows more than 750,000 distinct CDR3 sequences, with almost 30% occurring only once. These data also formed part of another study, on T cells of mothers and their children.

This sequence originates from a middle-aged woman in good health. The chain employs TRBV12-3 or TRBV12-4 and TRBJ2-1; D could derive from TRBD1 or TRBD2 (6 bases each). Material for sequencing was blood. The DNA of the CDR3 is TGTGCCAGCAGTTTTCGGGGGCGCAGAGGCCGAACGGGGTCTAATGAGCAGTTCTTC. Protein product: CASSFRGRRGRTGSNEQFF.